The sequence of this TCR beta chain was determined in a study of blood T cell repertoires in COVID-19. J gave up 11 bases and V 5 bases, and 14 bases lay outside the gene matches. CDR3 length equals 14 residues. Germline CDR1 reads MNHEY; CDR2 reads SMNVEV (reference sequence). TCRdb keeps only in-frame clones here, not all; method: immunoSEQ multiplex PCR. The sample has about 190,000 clones, about 87% seen once. The receptor comes from a woman in her 70s with COVID-19, enrolled during active disease. The chain uses TRBV27 and TRBJ2-7; 8 bases agree with TRBD1. The sequenced sample was peripheral blood. CDR3 region: CASSLRDRHGGEYF. The CDR3, as DNA: TGTGCCAGCAGTCTACGGGACAGGCACGGCGGGGAGTACTTC.